One sample yielded the 2 T cell receptor beta chains listed below, sequenced in a study of chronic HIV infection and antiretroviral therapy (dated by TCRdb to between 2015 and 2017). Library preparation was by 5' RACE. Sequenced using an Illumina MiSeq. TCRdb trimmed the raw reads at Q25, called clones with MiXCR and kept productive beta chains. Rows matching on CDR3 protein sequence are summarized as one entry with the most common DNA and genes. A total of about 38,000 distinct CDR3 sequences appear in this sample, roughly 7.6% of them only once. The top ten clones comprise over 2.5% of the sample. The sequenced sample consisted of peripheral blood. The source is an adult who had HIV and had not received antiretroviral therapy, or was an uninfected healthy control (not recorded which).

The genes are TRBV7-9 and TRBJ2-3; D might be TRBD1 or TRBD2, each matching 6 bases. V lost 5 bases and J 7 bases, leaving 16 bases between the germline ends. There are 14 residues in the CDR3. Per the germline V gene, CDR1 is SEHNR and CDR2 is FQNEAQ (reference sequence). CDR3 in amino acids: CASSPARGLYTQYF. The CDR3 region has the DNA TGTGCCAGCAGCCCCGCCCGGGGGCTCTATACGCAGTATTTT.

In this sample, this clonotype turned up a few times. The J gene is TRBJ1-2, the V gene TRBV2; the D gene is possibly TRBD1 (5 bases). The V and J ends lost 4 bases and 2 bases respectively, with 11 bases between them. Germline CDR1 reads SNHLY; CDR2 reads FYNNEI. This CDR3 region has 14 residues. CDR3 sequence reads: CASSGSGRNYGYTF. The CDR3 DNA sequence: TGTGCCAGCAGTGGATCAGGGCGAAACTATGGCTACACCTTC. The full variable domain, completed using reference TRBV2 and TRBJ1-2, is EPEVTQTPSHQVTQMGQEVILRCVPISNHLYFYWYRQILGQKVEFLVSFYNNEISEKSEIFDDQFSVERPDGSNFTLKIRSTKLEDSAMYFCASSGSGRNYGYTFGSGTRLTVV.